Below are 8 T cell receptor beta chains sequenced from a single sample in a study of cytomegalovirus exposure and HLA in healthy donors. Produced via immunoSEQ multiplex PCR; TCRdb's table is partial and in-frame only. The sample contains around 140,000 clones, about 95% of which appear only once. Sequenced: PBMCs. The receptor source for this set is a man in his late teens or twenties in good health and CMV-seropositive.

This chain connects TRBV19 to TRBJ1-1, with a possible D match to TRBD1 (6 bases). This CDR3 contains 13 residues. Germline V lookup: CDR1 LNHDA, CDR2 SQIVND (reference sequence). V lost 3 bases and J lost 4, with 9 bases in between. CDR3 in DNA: TGTGCCAGTAGTATTGCAGGGGTCACTGAAGCTTTCTTT. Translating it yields CASSIAGVTEAFF.

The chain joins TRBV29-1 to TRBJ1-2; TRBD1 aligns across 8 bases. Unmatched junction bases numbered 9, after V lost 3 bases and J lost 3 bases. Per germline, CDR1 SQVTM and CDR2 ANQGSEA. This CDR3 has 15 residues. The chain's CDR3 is CSVDPTGQGYYGYTF. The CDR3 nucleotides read TGCAGCGTTGACCCCACCGGACAGGGATACTATGGCTACACCTTC. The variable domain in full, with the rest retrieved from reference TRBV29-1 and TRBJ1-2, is SAVISQKPSRDICQRGTSLTIQCQVDSQVTMMFWYRQQPGQSLTLIATANQGSEATYESGFVIDKFPISRPNLTFSTLTVSNMSPEDSSIYLCSVDPTGQGYYGYTFGSGTRLTVV.

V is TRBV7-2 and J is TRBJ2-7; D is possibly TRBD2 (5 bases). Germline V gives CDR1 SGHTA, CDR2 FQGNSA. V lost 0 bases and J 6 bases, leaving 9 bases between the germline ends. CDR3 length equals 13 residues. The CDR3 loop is CASSLALLVEQYF. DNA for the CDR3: TGTGCCAGCAGCTTAGCTTTACTAGTCGAGCAGTACTTC. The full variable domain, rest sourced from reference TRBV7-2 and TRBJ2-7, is GAGVSQSPSNKVTEKGKDVELRCDPISGHTALYWYRQSLGQGLEFLIYFQGNSAPDKSGLPSDRFSAERTGGSVSTLTIQRTQQEDSAVYLCASSLALLVEQYFGPGTRLTVT.

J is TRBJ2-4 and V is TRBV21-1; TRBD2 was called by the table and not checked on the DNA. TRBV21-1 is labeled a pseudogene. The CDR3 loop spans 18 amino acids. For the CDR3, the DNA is TGTGCCAGCAGCAACGGACTAGCGGTAGGACCTGCCAAAAACATTCAGTACTTC. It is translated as CASSNGLAVGPAKNIQYF.

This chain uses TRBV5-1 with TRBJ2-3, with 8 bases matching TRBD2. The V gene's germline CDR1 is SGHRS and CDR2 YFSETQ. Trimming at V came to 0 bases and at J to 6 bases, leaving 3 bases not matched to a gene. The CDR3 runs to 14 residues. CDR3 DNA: TGCGCCAGCAGCTTGGAAGCGGGAGCCGATACGCAGTATTTT. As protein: CASSLEAGADTQYF.

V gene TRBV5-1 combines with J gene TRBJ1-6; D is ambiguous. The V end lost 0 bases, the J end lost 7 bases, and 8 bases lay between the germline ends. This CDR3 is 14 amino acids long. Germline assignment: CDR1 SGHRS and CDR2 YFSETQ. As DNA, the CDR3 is TGCGCCAGCAGCTTGGAACACGGGAATTCACCCCTCCACTTT. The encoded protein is CASSLEHGNSPLHF.

The CDR3 coding sequence is TGCGCCAGCAGCTTCCTCGGGCAGGGGGTTTCCTATGGCTACACCTTC. Its translation is CASSFLGQGVSYGYTF. The V and J genes are TRBV5-1 and TRBJ1-2; TRBD1 agrees at 7 bases. CDR3 length: 16 amino acids. In germline, CDR1 is SGHRS, CDR2 YFSETQ. Trimming took 2 bases from V and 4 from J; bases not matched to a gene: 11. Full variable domain (remainder filled in from reference TRBV5-1 and TRBJ1-2): KAGVTQTPRYLIKTRGQQVTLSCSPISGHRSVSWYQQTPGQGLQFLFEYFSETQRNKGNFPGRFSGRQFSNSRSEMNVSTLELGDSALYLCASSFLGQGVSYGYTFGSGTRLTVV.

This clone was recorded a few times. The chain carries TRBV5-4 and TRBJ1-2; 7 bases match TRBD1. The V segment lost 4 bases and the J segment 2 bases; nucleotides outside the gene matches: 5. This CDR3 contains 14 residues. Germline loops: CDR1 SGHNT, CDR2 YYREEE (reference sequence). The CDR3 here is CASSVRTGNYGYTF. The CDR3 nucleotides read TGTGCCAGCAGCGTACGGACAGGAAACTATGGCTACACCTTC.